This entry lists 17 T cell receptor beta chains sequenced from one sample in a study of cytotoxic CD8 clonotypes in ibrutinib-treated CLL. Sequencing was performed with immunoSEQ multiplex PCR; in TCRdb, only in-frame clones are kept and a portion is missing. In the table there are around 70,000 clones, about two thirds of which are singletons. The input for sequencing was PBMCs, taken after 12 months of ibrutinib treatment. Every receptor here comes from a human donor with chronic lymphocytic leukemia.

The rearrangement links TRBV30 to TRBJ2-2; D not resolved. V lost 3 bases and J 0 bases, leaving 20 bases between the germline ends. The CDR3 extends over 18 amino acids. The V gene's germline CDR1 is GTSNPN and CDR2 SVGIG (reference sequence). For the CDR3, the DNA is TGTGCCTGGAGGAAACAGAGTTTACCTTTCGCGAACACCGGGGAGCTGTTTTTT. Amino acid sequence: CAWRKQSLPFANTGELFF.

The chain uses TRBV27 and TRBJ2-7, with D perhaps matching TRBD2 (5 bases). CDR1 and CDR2 from the germline V gene are MNHEY and SMNVEV (reference sequence). The CDR3 covers 15 residues. The V end was cut by 6 bases, the J end by 11 bases, with 26 bases between. The chain's CDR3 is CASSPRGQTPEVEYF. As DNA, the CDR3 is TGTGCCAGCAGCCCCCGGGGTCAGACCCCCGAGGTGGAGTACTTC.

The chain combines TRBV6-6 with TRBJ1-6; 7 bases align to TRBD1. V lost 0 bases to trimming and J lost 16 bases; unmatched junction nucleotides: 3. The CDR3 is 12 amino acids. In germline, CDR1 is MNHNY, CDR2 SVGAGI (reference sequence). The CDR3 loop is CASSYSGGLLHF. The CDR3, as DNA: TGTGCCAGCAGTTACTCAGGGGGCCTTCTCCACTTT.

The sample holds a few counts of this clone. V and J are TRBV19 and TRBJ2-1, with 9 bases identical to TRBD2. After removal of 4 bases from V and 3 bases from J, the junction contained 10 bases not matched to a gene. The CDR3 contains 17 residues. The V gene's germline CDR1 is LNHDA and CDR2 SQIVND (reference sequence). CDR3 coding DNA: TGTGCCAGTAGTAGGGGACTAGCCGGGGTGGGCTACAATGAGCAGTTCTTC. As protein: CASSRGLAGVGYNEQFF. The whole variable domain, remainder taken from reference TRBV19 and TRBJ2-1, is DGGITQSPKYLFRKEGQNVTLSCEQNLNHDAMYWYRQDPGQGLRLIYYSQIVNDFQKGDIAEGYSVSREKKESFPLTVTSAQKNPTAFYLCASSRGLAGVGYNEQFFGPGTRLTVL.

This sequence joins TRBV5-1 and TRBJ1-2; D may be TRBD1 (6 bases). CDR3 length equals 15 residues. Germline V lookup: CDR1 SGHRS, CDR2 YFSETQ. V was clipped by 0 bases and J by 0 bases, with 9 bases between them. CDR3 coding DNA: TGCGCCAGCAGCTTGGGGGACACTACTAACTATGGCTACACCTTC. Residues: CASSLGDTTNYGYTF. Based on the CDR3 plus reference TRBV5-1 and TRBJ1-2, the full variable domain is KAGVTQTPRYLIKTRGQQVTLSCSPISGHRSVSWYQQTPGQGLQFLFEYFSETQRNKGNFPGRFSGRQFSNSRSEMNVSTLELGDSALYLCASSLGDTTNYGYTFGSGTRLTVV.

The V and J genes are TRBV7-3 and TRBJ2-5; TRBD1 matches at 7 bases. The CDR3 consists of 15 residues. V was pared by 0 bases and J by 3 bases, with 4 bases of the junction left unmatched. Germline values: CDR1 SGHTA, CDR2 FQGTGA. CDR3: CASSLTIGTEETQYF. CDR3 DNA: TGTGCCAGCAGCTTAACTATAGGGACAGAAGAGACCCAGTACTTC.

J is TRBJ2-7 and V is TRBV7-8, with D unresolved. The CDR3 has 12 residues. Germline V lookup: CDR1 SGHVS, CDR2 FQNEAQ. Trimming removed 1 base from V and 3 bases from J, with 4 bases in between. CDR3 DNA sequence: TGTGCCAGCAGCTTAGGTTACTACGAGCAGTACTTC. It yields the protein CASSLGYYEQYF. Combining the CDR3 with reference TRBV7-8 and TRBJ2-7 gives the whole variable domain GAGVSQSPRYKVAKRGQDVALRCDPISGHVSLFWYQQALGQGPEFLTYFQNEAQLDKSGLPSDRFFAERPEGSVSTLKIQRTQQEDSAVYLCASSLGYYEQYFGPGTRLTVT.

This clone was detected a few times. This chain joins TRBV2 and TRBJ2-7, with D uncertain. The CDR3 length is 13 residues. Germline loops: CDR1 SNHLY, CDR2 FYNNEI. The germline V and J ends were trimmed by 4 bases and 3 bases, with 10 bases remaining between them. This CDR3 reads CASSVQARYEQYF. The DNA of the CDR3 is TGTGCCAGCAGTGTTCAGGCCCGCTACGAGCAGTACTTC.

This clone showed up just a few times. This sequence joins TRBV5-1 and TRBJ1-2; TRBD1 might be the D (5 bases). This CDR3 has 14 amino acids. V was clipped by 0 bases and J by 4 bases, with 10 bases between them. CDR1 and CDR2 from the germline V gene are SGHRS and YFSETQ. This chain's CDR3 is CASSLDQGPYGYTF. CDR3 nucleotide sequence: TGCGCCAGCAGCTTGGATCAGGGACCCTATGGCTACACCTTC. The full variable domain, in which reference TRBV5-1 and TRBJ1-2 provide the parts outside the CDR3, is KAGVTQTPRYLIKTRGQQVTLSCSPISGHRSVSWYQQTPGQGLQFLFEYFSETQRNKGNFPGRFSGRQFSNSRSEMNVSTLELGDSALYLCASSLDQGPYGYTFGSGTRLTVV.

This clone appeared a few times. The J gene is TRBJ1-1, the V gene TRBV6-6; D unclear. Germline lookup yields CDR1 MNHNY and CDR2 SVGAGI (reference sequence). The CDR3 runs to 14 residues. Trimming cost V 3 bases and J 0 bases, with 8 bases left between them. The CDR3 protein is CASSYRSLNTEAFF. CDR3 in DNA: TGTGCCAGCAGTTATCGGAGTTTGAACACTGAAGCTTTCTTT.

The chain carries TRBV7-9 and TRBJ2-7; TRBD1 aligns across 8 bases. The V segment lost 5 bases and the J segment 2 bases; nucleotides outside the gene matches: 20. This CDR3 is 19 amino acids long. CDR1 SEHNR and CDR2 FQNEAQ come from the germline V gene (reference sequence). This chain's CDR3 is CASSHKDRGSFTPPYEQYF. CDR3 sequence (DNA): TGTGCCAGCAGCCATAAAGACAGGGGATCCTTTACACCCCCCTACGAGCAGTACTTC.

This clone was recorded a few times. This chain connects TRBV6-5 to TRBJ1-2, with 9 nucleotides matching TRBD1. The germline CDR1 and CDR2 sequences are MNHEY and SVGAGI. Unmatched junction bases numbered 6, after V lost 2 bases and J lost 8 bases. The CDR3 runs 14 residues. CDR3 bases: TGTGCCAGCAGTTACCGGGGACAGGGAGGAGGCTACACCTTC. The encoded protein is CASSYRGQGGGYTF.

This clone has just a few counts. The chain links TRBV5-4 to TRBJ1-1; the D is unclear. The V and J ends lost 0 bases and 1 base respectively, with 10 bases between them. From germline, CDR1 is SGHNT and CDR2 YYREEE (reference sequence). This CDR3 is 15 amino acids long. CDR3 amino acids: CASSLGSPGNTEAFF. The CDR3 DNA follows: TGTGCCAGCAGCTTGGGCTCGCCAGGGAACACTGAAGCTTTCTTT.

The J gene is TRBJ1-4, the V gene TRBV5-4; D perhaps matches TRBD1 (5 bases). The CDR3 runs to 14 residues. Germline V gives CDR1 SGHNT, CDR2 YYREEE (reference sequence). V was cut by 7 bases and J by 2 bases, with 12 bases left in between. CDR3 in amino acids: CASGAGGTNEKLFF. The CDR3 coding sequence is TGTGCCAGCGGCGCCGGGGGTACTAATGAAAAACTGTTTTTT.

CDR3: CASSVTGTGSYEQYF. The CDR3 DNA sequence: TGTGCCAGCAGCGTAACCGGGACGGGCTCCTACGAGCAGTACTTC. The V call is TRBV6-1, the J call TRBJ2-7; either TRBD1 or TRBD2 may fit D (5 bases each). The CDR3 contains 15 residues. V lost 6 bases, J lost 0 bases, and 15 bases lay in between. Germline values: CDR1 MNHNS, CDR2 SASEGT.

J is TRBJ2-2 and V is TRBV4-3; 7 positions agree with TRBD1. After removal of 3 bases from V and 6 bases from J, the junction contained 10 bases not matched to a gene. Germline V CDR1 and CDR2: LGHNA, YSLEER. The CDR3 runs to 16 residues. CDR3: CASSQGTVRWSGELFF. CDR3 nucleotides: TGCGCCAGCAGCCAGGGGACAGTACGGTGGTCCGGGGAGCTGTTTTTT.

The rearrangement links TRBV19 to TRBJ2-7; maybe TRBD2 (5 bases). The germline V and J ends were trimmed by 6 bases and 2 bases, with 14 bases remaining between them. The germline CDR1 and CDR2 sequences are LNHDA and SQIVND (reference sequence). CDR3 size: 14 residues. The CDR3 DNA follows: TGTGCCAGTAGCAGAACGGGGTTACCCTACGAGCAGTACTTC. It translates to CASSRTGLPYEQYF.